This T cell receptor beta chain was profiled in a study of CD8 T cells in ankylosing spondylitis (dated by TCRdb to 2015 to 2018). Background for the entire study: The study profiled T cell receptor beta repertoires in healthy donors and ankylosing spondylitis patients to find disease-linked TCR variants. The full study cohort comprised about 25 ankylosing spondylitis patients and roughly 100 healthy donors. Samples of peripheral blood were taken, and for ankylosing spondylitis patients, synovial fluid was collected as well. Study-wide findings and limitations: A TCR beta motif made up of several highly homologous amino acid variants appeared to be characteristic of blood from ankylosing spondylitis patients. Some of the motif variants had been reported before in the synovial fluid and blood of reactive arthritis patients, a finding that suggests common disease-initiation mechanisms. The disease-linked clones were reported as significantly enriched in matched synovial fluid samples from ankylosing spondylitis patients. The disease-linked clones showed a CD8+ phenotype and occurred at relatively low frequencies in peripheral blood.

Reading the germline V gene gives CDR1 SGHRS and CDR2 YFSETQ. At the junction V is shortened by 4 bases and J by 6 bases; bases outside the gene matches: 8. Including the terminal cysteine and phenylalanine, the CDR3 comprises 15 residues. Only the CDR3 DNA stays, 45 bases, in frame from base 1. As to this clonotype: Its antigen has not been determined. No clone much larger than this one lies a single base away; base qualities are absent.

TCRdb lists the instrument as Illumina HiSeq 2500. Quantitative 5'-RACE with molecular barcodes was used to prepare TCR beta libraries. Per the source publication's procedure: Disease-linked TCR variants were identified with a new computational method built on a probabilistic model of VDJ rearrangement. TCRdb passed the public sequencing reads through fastp at Q25 and MiXCR, retaining productive beta sequences. Identical CDR3 proteins give one entry, which carries the most common genes and DNA. In this record, the V and J calls reflect TCRdb's handling and not the investigators' own analysis. The sample profile shows over 400,000 distinct CDR3 sequences; 25% to 30% of them were found once. Jointly, the top ten make up over 0.8% of the sample.

Sequenced: blood, either unsorted or a sorted T cell fraction (not recorded which). The chain employs TRBV5-1 and TRBJ1-5; 9 middle bases align to TRBD1. The sequence was obtained from a male donor with ankylosing spondylitis. CDR3 loop: CASSRTGEGGQPQHF. The sequenced DNA is TGCGCCAGCAGCAGGACAGGGGAAGGAGGTCAGCCCCAGCATTTT.